This T cell receptor beta chain was observed in a study of tumor and adjacent non-tumor tissue in lung cancer. This CDR3 has 17 amino acids. Germline lookup yields CDR1 SQVTM and CDR2 ANQGSEA. Trimming left V 6 bases short and J 4 bases short, with 27 bases between. Three rounds of nested PCR, following a modified ARM-PCR protocol, produced the TCRbeta library. One entry per CDR3 protein, called by TCRdb with MiXCR from the multiplex PCR reads. The sample records 77,000 or so distinct CDR3 sequences, around 76% being singletons. RNA was extracted from bulk tissue without any cell sorting. The normal lung tissue was taken more than 3 cm from the tumor edge.

Sequencing was performed on distant non-tumor lung tissue. This TCR derives from a man between 65 and 80 years old with non-small cell lung cancer. The V and J genes are TRBV29-1 and TRBJ1-2; D is ambiguous. The CDR3 reads CSVISRGANGGSYGYTF. The DNA of the CDR3 is TGCAGCGTAATTTCCCGGGGAGCCAACGGAGGTAGCTATGGCTACACCTTC.